What follows are 9 T cell receptor beta chains derived from one specimen sequenced in a study of blood T cells in healthy people across ages. Primed by a sample-barcoded 5' primer and a J-beta primer mix, a second PCR proceeded for about 6 to 12 cycles. Via MiXCR, TCRdb re-called the 5' RACE reads, giving one row per CDR3 protein. The sample has 2 million or so distinct CDR3 sequences; 49% are singletons. Material for sequencing was blood. The receptors derive from a woman in her thirties or forties in good health.

The V gene is TRBV7-9, the J gene TRBJ2-3, with a tentative D call TRBD1 (5 bases). The CDR3 runs 16 residues. The V gene lost 1 base and the J gene lost 2 bases, with 13 bases spanning the gap. CDR1 SEHNR and CDR2 FQNEAQ come from the germline V gene (reference sequence). CDR3: CASSLDGAGYTDTQYF. For the CDR3, the DNA is TGTGCCAGCAGCTTAGATGGGGCCGGATACACAGATACGCAGTATTTT.

Details on this clonotype: One end of the junction varies from germline; a read error may be responsible. The chain links TRBV13 to TRBJ1-2; D possibly corresponds to TRBD1 (6 bases). The CDR3 is made up of 13 amino acids. Germline CDR1 PRHDT, CDR2 FYEKMQ (reference sequence). DNA for the CDR3: TGTGCCAGCAGCTTGGATCAGGGGTATGGCAACACCTTC. This sequence encodes CASSLDQGYGNTF.

Worth noting for this clonotype: Since no conserved phenylalanine or tryptophan closes the CDR3, a read error is the likely cause. This rearrangement joins TRBV10-3 to TRBJ2-5; 9 positions agree with TRBD2. Trimming removed 11 bases from V and 6 bases from J; junction bases left unmatched: 10. The CDR3 sequence is 13 residues long. The V gene's germline CDR1 is ENHRY and CDR2 SYGVKD. The CDR3 reads CAVAGTSLQTQYL. CDR3 nucleotides: TGTGCCGTCGCCGGGACTAGCTTACAGACCCAGTACTTA.

The chain has TRBV2 and TRBJ2-3; D unresolved. CDR1 and CDR2 from the germline V gene are SNHLY and FYNNEI. This CDR3 region has 11 residues. The V gene lost 8 bases and the J gene lost 1 base, with 4 bases spanning the gap. This CDR3 reads CASLRTDTQYF. CDR3 bases: TGTGCCAGCCTTCGCACAGATACGCAGTATTTT.

The rearrangement uses TRBV4-3 and TRBJ1-2, with a tentative D call TRBD1 (6 bases). V gave up 1 base and J gave up 6 bases, with 12 bases separating them. This CDR3 has 14 amino acids. Germline lookup yields CDR1 LGHNA and CDR2 YSLEER. In DNA, the CDR3 is TGCGCCAGCAGCCAAGGGGTGGGGGGCGATGGCTACACCTTC. It specifies CASSQGVGGDGYTF.

The chain has TRBV27 and TRBJ2-4, with D uncertain. CDR3 length: 15 residues. Germline CDR1 reads MNHEY; CDR2 reads SMNVEV (reference sequence). The V end lost 6 bases, the J end lost 1 base, and 13 bases lay between the germline ends. The CDR3 DNA reads as TGTGCCAGCAGGGCCCCCGCAGACGCCAAAAACATTCAGTACTTC. It specifies CASRAPADAKNIQYF.

This clonotype was seen once. CDR3 DNA sequence: TGTGCCAGCAGGGGACCTCTACTAGATTCCACAGATACGCAGTATTTT. Its translation is CASRGPLLDSTDTQYF. V usage is TRBV9 and J usage is TRBJ2-3; TRBD1 or TRBD2 may be the D gene (5 bases each). In germline, CDR1 is SGDLS, CDR2 YYNGEE. The V end was cut by 5 bases, the J end by 2 bases, with 18 bases between. The CDR3 length is 16 residues.

The chain combines TRBV5-1 with TRBJ1-2, with 12 bases matching TRBD1. The V gene's germline CDR1 is SGHRS and CDR2 YFSETQ. The V and J ends lost 4 bases and 5 bases, in that order; junction bases with no gene match: 9. The CDR3 is 16 residues long. The CDR3 is CASSHTPGQGAYGYTF. CDR3 in DNA: TGCGCCAGCAGCCACACTCCGGGACAGGGGGCATATGGCTACACCTTC.

Concerning this clonotype itself: At one of its ends the junction is not consistent with the germline gene, which may arise from a read error. The chain carries TRBV6-5 and TRBJ2-4; TRBD2 aligns across 9 bases. The CDR3 is made up of 18 amino acids. The V gene's germline CDR1 is MNHEY and CDR2 SVGAGI. Written as DNA, the CDR3 is TGTGCCTGCAGTTACTCGAGCGCGGGACTAGCTTCGAGGAACATTCAGTACTTC. Translating gives CACSYSSAGLASRNIQYF.